Below, 23 T cell receptor beta chains from the same sample are listed, as sequenced in a study of T-cell reconstitution after alpha-beta-depleted transplantation in children. A library of TCRbeta sequences, prepared with unique molecular identifiers, was generated. In TCRdb, the PCR reads were re-called with MiXCR into one record per CDR3 protein. The sample includes about 72,000 distinct CDR3 sequences, about 7.3% of them seen just once. The starting material was PBMCs from the stem cell graft donor, obtained from the stem cell graft. These receptors were collected from a human donor who donated a stem cell graft to a child with acute lymphoblastic leukemia.

This clonotype was seen a handful of times. This chain links TRBV11-2 with TRBJ2-1; D gene uncertain. This CDR3 has 14 amino acids. V gave up 0 bases and J gave up 9 bases, with 12 bases separating them. Germline CDR1 and CDR2: SGHAT and FQNNGV. CDR3 sequence: CASSLELNTVEQFF. In DNA form, the CDR3 reads TGTGCCAGCAGCTTAGAACTCAATACGGTTGAGCAGTTCTTC.

This clonotype was detected ten times or more. The chain is built from TRBV15 and TRBJ1-1; the D gene is possibly TRBD1 (6 bases). This CDR3 contains 15 residues. V lost 0 bases and J 0 bases, leaving 8 bases between the germline ends. Germline CDR1 and CDR2: LNHNV and YYDKDF (reference sequence). DNA of the CDR3: TGTGCCACCAGCAGAGAGGCAGGGGTGAACACTGAAGCTTTCTTT. Protein: CATSREAGVNTEAFF.

This clonotype was seen only a few times. V and J are TRBV5-6 and TRBJ2-3; the D gene is possibly TRBD1 (6 bases). CDR3 length: 13 residues. Trimming took off 4 bases at V and 1 base at J, with 7 bases between the two ends. The germline gives CDR1 SGHDT, CDR2 YYEEEE. CDR3: CASSGQRTDTQYF. CDR3 in DNA: TGTGCCAGCAGCGGACAGCGCACAGATACGCAGTATTTT. Complete variable domain (other parts from reference TRBV5-6 and TRBJ2-3): DAGVTQSPTHLIKTRGQQVTLRCSPKSGHDTVSWYQQALGQGPQFIFQYYEEEERQRGNFPDRFSGHQFPNYSSELNVNALLLGDSALYLCASSGQRTDTQYFGPGTRLTVL.

This clonotype was detected ten times or more. This sequence joins TRBV29-1 and TRBJ1-1; tentatively, D is TRBD1 (5 bases). V was trimmed by 3 bases and J by 1 base, leaving 12 bases between them. The CDR3 covers 14 residues. Germline values: CDR1 SQVTM, CDR2 ANQGSEA. DNA of the CDR3: TGCAGCGTTGAGGAGGGACGTCGGAACACTGAAGCTTTCTTT. This translates into CSVEEGRRNTEAFF.

This clonotype occurred many times. The V and J genes are TRBV12-3 or TRBV12-4 and TRBJ1-1; D is undetermined. The CDR3 is 11 residues long. V gave up 3 bases and J gave up 11 bases, with 10 bases separating them. The CDR3 nucleotides are TGTGCCAGCAGTTTCAGTTTCCTGGCTTTCTTT. The encoded protein is CASSFSFLAFF.

This clonotype was seen ten or more times. The chain has TRBV24-1 and TRBJ2-1, with D perhaps matching TRBD1 or TRBD2 (6 bases each). Trimming pared 3 bases from V and 7 bases from J, leaving 18 bases between. The CDR3 covers 16 residues. Per germline, CDR1 KGHDR and CDR2 SFDVKD. The CDR3 coding sequence is TGTGCCACCAGTGATCCCGCCCCGGGGGCGCAGAATGAGCAGTTCTTC. As protein: CATSDPAPGAQNEQFF.

This clonotype showed up many times. A junction boundary mismatches the germline segment, possibly from a read error. The chain is built from TRBV19 and TRBJ2-7; TRBD1 matches at 8 bases. The germline gives CDR1 LNHDA, CDR2 SQIVND (reference sequence). The CDR3 covers 15 residues. CDR3 bases: TGTGCCAGTAGTATTGGGACAGGAAGCTCCTACGAGCAGTACTTT. Protein product: CASSIGTGSSYEQYF. The entire variable domain, with the rest obtained from reference TRBV19 and TRBJ2-7, is as follows: DGGITQSPKYLFRKEGQNVTLSCEQNLNHDAMYWYRQDPGQGLRLIYYSQIVNDFQKGDIAEGYSVSREKKESFPLTVTSAQKNPTAFYLCASSIGTGSSYEQYFGPGTRLTVT.

This clonotype was seen repeatedly, ten times or more. The rearrangement uses TRBV7-2 and TRBJ2-5; 10 bases agree with TRBD2. The CDR3 is made up of 13 amino acids. Germline CDR1 is SGHTA and CDR2 is FQGNSA. The junction had 6 bases not matched to a gene; V was cut back by 5 bases and J by 9 bases. The CDR3 nucleotides are TGTGCCAGCAGCCGCGGACTAGCGGCGTCCCAGTACTTC. It codes for CASSRGLAASQYF.

The J gene is TRBJ2-7, the V gene TRBV7-6; D is unresolved. Germline CDR1 SGHVS, CDR2 FNYEAQ. V lost 5 bases and J 5 bases, leaving 7 bases between the germline ends. This CDR3 spans 11 amino acids. The CDR3: CASSQGHEQYF. The CDR3 region has the DNA TGTGCCAGCAGCCAAGGGCACGAGCAGTACTTC.

This clonotype was seen repeatedly, ten times or more. The chain couples TRBV4-2 to TRBJ1-5; TRBD1 matches 7 bases. The V gene end was trimmed by 7 bases and the J gene end by 8 bases; junction bases not matched to a gene: 14. CDR3 size: 15 residues. The germline CDR1 and CDR2 sequences are LGHNA and YNFKEQ. As DNA, the CDR3 is TGTGCCAGCATCCCGAGGACAGGCCCTTTAGAGCCCCAGCATTTT. It is translated as CASIPRTGPLEPQHF.

In its sample, this clonotype was seen many times. This rearrangement joins TRBV27 to TRBJ2-7, with D maybe TRBD2 (6 bases). Trimming cost V 9 bases and J 0 bases, with 12 bases left between them. The CDR3 sequence is 13 residues long. CDR1 is MNHEY, CDR2 SMNVEV, per germline (reference sequence). For the CDR3, the DNA is TGTGCCAGTAAGCGGGCCAGCTCCTACGAGCAGTACTTC. Translated, it gives CASKRASSYEQYF.

At least ten counts were recorded for this clonotype. The rearrangement uses TRBV6-5 and TRBJ2-7, with D perhaps being TRBD1 or TRBD2 (5 bases each). Trimming cost V 2 bases and J 3 bases, with 11 bases left between them. The CDR3 contains 14 residues. CDR1 MNHEY and CDR2 SVGAGI come from the germline V gene. The CDR3 loop is CASSYRDPYYEQYF. Written as DNA, the CDR3 is TGTGCCAGCAGTTACAGGGACCCCTACTACGAGCAGTACTTC.

This clonotype was seen a handful of times. This chain links TRBV19 with TRBJ1-5, with D unresolved. The CDR3 covers 14 residues. In germline, CDR1 is LNHDA, CDR2 SQIVND (reference sequence). V was shortened by 4 bases and J by 5 bases, with 12 bases between the two germline ends. The DNA of the CDR3 is TGTGCCAGTAGTACCCAAGGAAACGATCAGCCCCAGCATTTT. Translating it yields CASSTQGNDQPQHF. The full variable domain, its missing parts supplied by reference TRBV19 and TRBJ1-5, is DGGITQSPKYLFRKEGQNVTLSCEQNLNHDAMYWYRQDPGQGLRLIYYSQIVNDFQKGDIAEGYSVSREKKESFPLTVTSAQKNPTAFYLCASSTQGNDQPQHFGDGTRLSIL.

The rearrangement links TRBV18 to TRBJ1-6, with D tentatively TRBD1 (6 bases). The CDR3 sequence is 20 residues long. Germline CDR1 reads KGHSH; CDR2 reads LQKENI. The ends were cut back, 1 base at V and 1 base at J, with 20 bases in the middle. In nucleotides, the CDR3 is TGTGCCAGCTCACCACTGGGCCGGGGGCAGCCCGTGTCCTATAATTCACCCCTCCACTTT. The encoded protein is CASSPLGRGQPVSYNSPLHF.

This clonotype was seen at least ten times. The chain employs TRBV5-1 and TRBJ2-7, with D perhaps assigned TRBD1 or TRBD2 (5 bases each). Trimming pared 4 bases from V and 0 bases from J, leaving 14 bases between. The germline V gene has CDR1 SGHRS and CDR2 YFSETQ. The CDR3 length is 15 residues. The CDR3 sequence: CASSPGTGSSYEQYF. Written as DNA, the CDR3 is TGCGCCAGCAGCCCCGGGACGGGAAGCTCCTACGAGCAGTACTTC.

This clonotype was seen many times. This chain uses TRBV20-1 with TRBJ1-2; the D is unclear. Germline V gene data show CDR1 as DFQATT and CDR2 as SNEGSKA (reference sequence). V dropped 7 bases and J dropped 2 bases, with 11 bases sitting between them. The CDR3 has 12 residues. The CDR3 sequence is CSVPDGNYGYTF. In nucleotides, the CDR3 is TGCAGTGTCCCGGACGGAAACTATGGCTACACCTTC.

This clonotype was counted at least ten times. The gene calls are TRBV20-1 and TRBJ2-7, with 8 nucleotides matching TRBD1. With V trimmed by 6 bases and J by 2 bases, 9 bases remained unmatched. Per the germline V gene, CDR1 is DFQATT and CDR2 is SNEGSKA (reference sequence). The CDR3 totals 14 residues. The CDR3 protein is CSALKGQAPYEQYF. CDR3 coding DNA: TGCAGTGCCCTTAAGGGACAGGCGCCCTACGAGCAGTACTTC.

This clonotype was seen repeatedly, ten times or more. V gene TRBV5-1 combines with J gene TRBJ1-6; unclear D gene. The CDR3 runs to 13 residues. Germline CDR1 is SGHRS and CDR2 is YFSETQ. V gave up 4 bases and J gave up 6 bases, with 8 bases separating them. The CDR3 protein is CASSQASNSPLHF. DNA of the CDR3: TGCGCCAGCAGCCAAGCGAGTAATTCACCCCTCCACTTT.

Ten or more counts support this clonotype. V and J are TRBV29-1 and TRBJ1-2; D possibly corresponds to TRBD1 (6 bases). CDR3 length: 11 residues. V was trimmed by 7 bases and J by 6 bases, leaving 12 bases between them. CDR1 is SQVTM, CDR2 ANQGSEA, per germline. The CDR3 DNA reads TGCAGCGACCAGGGGCCCGATGGCTACACCTTC. Translation: CSDQGPDGYTF.

This clonotype was found a few times. The chain uses TRBV4-1 and TRBJ1-1; D might be TRBD1 (5 bases). In germline, CDR1 is MGHRA, CDR2 YSYEKL. The V gene lost 3 bases and the J gene lost 0 bases, with 20 bases spanning the gap. The CDR3 runs 18 residues. The CDR3 is CASSHSPGPLPVNTEAFF. The CDR3 DNA is TGCGCCAGCAGCCATTCCCCGGGGCCGTTGCCGGTGAACACTGAAGCTTTCTTT.

This clonotype has ten or more counts. The V call is TRBV4-1, the J call TRBJ2-3; 8 bases map to TRBD2. After removal of 0 bases from V and 7 bases from J, the junction contained 9 bases not matched to a gene. The germline CDR1 and CDR2 sequences are MGHRA and YSYEKL. The CDR3 contains 16 residues. CDR3 protein: CASSQDPAGGGYTQYF. As DNA, the CDR3 is TGCGCCAGCAGCCAAGATCCGGCGGGAGGTGGATATACGCAGTATTTT.

This clonotype came up many times. J is TRBJ1-2 and V is TRBV28, with D possibly being TRBD1 (5 bases). The CDR3 has 15 residues. Per germline, CDR1 MDHEN and CDR2 SYDVKM. V was shortened by 2 bases and J by 4 bases, with 14 bases between the two germline ends. The CDR3 sequence: CASSLDPGCAYGYTF. The CDR3 DNA sequence: TGTGCCAGCAGTTTAGACCCAGGGTGCGCCTATGGCTACACCTTC.

The V call is TRBV4-3, the J call TRBJ1-2, with D possibly TRBD1 on 6 matching bases. This CDR3 contains 15 residues. V was shortened by 4 bases and J by 0 bases, with 12 bases between the two germline ends. Per the germline V gene, CDR1 is LGHNA and CDR2 is YSLEER. In DNA, the CDR3 is TGCGCCAGCAGCCCCTGGACAGCCTCTAACTATGGCTACACCTTC. Protein sequence: CASSPWTASNYGYTF.